Each of the 3 T cell receptor beta chains below was sequenced from the same sample in a study of control samples from healthy donors and cancer patients. Profiled with immunoSEQ multiplex PCR; TCRdb holds only in-frame clones, not every one. The table has 95,000 to 150,000 clones, more than 75% seen once. The sequencing sample was made of blood. The receptors were gathered from a man younger than 45 in good health.

The CDR3 DNA reads TGCGCCAGCAGCCACAGGTCGACAGGGGGGGCCTACGAGCAGTACTTC. It specifies CASSHRSTGGAYEQYF. The chain joins TRBV4-1 to TRBJ2-7, with 9 nucleotides matching TRBD1. Per the germline V gene, CDR1 is MGHRA and CDR2 is YSYEKL. Trimming took 3 bases from V and 2 from J; bases not matched to a gene: 8. The CDR3 totals 16 residues.

The chain uses TRBV3-1 (or the pseudogene TRBV3-2) and TRBJ1-2; D may be TRBD1 (5 bases). The germline V and J ends were trimmed by 3 bases and 7 bases, with 18 bases remaining between them. From germline, CDR1 is LGHDT and CDR2 YNNKEL (reference sequence). This CDR3 has 15 residues. CDR3 DNA: TGTGCCAGCAGCCATGACAACTGGGACTCAGGTGGCTACACCTTC. Its translation is CASSHDNWDSGGYTF.

The chain has TRBV10-3 and TRBJ2-7, with D perhaps being TRBD1 or TRBD2 (5 bases each). Per germline, CDR1 ENHRY and CDR2 SYGVKD. The germline V and J ends were trimmed by 0 bases and 5 bases, with 11 bases remaining between them. The CDR3 runs 14 residues. The CDR3 region has the DNA TGTGCCATCAGTGAGTCCGCAGGGACGGACGAGCAGTACTTC. Translated: CAISESAGTDEQYF.